The 5 T cell receptor beta chains listed next were all sequenced from one sample in a study of blood T cells in healthy people across ages. With a J-beta primer mix and a sample-barcoded 5' primer, a second PCR ran 7 to 11 cycles. TCRdb called the 5' RACE reads again in MiXCR, with one record for every CDR3 protein. Here the sample spans approximately 880,000 distinct CDR3 sequences, roughly 52% being singletons. The sample was blood. Receptors originate from a man younger than 40 in good health.

The sample holds a few counts of this clonotype. This chain connects TRBV7-2 to TRBJ2-3; 13 bases map to TRBD2. V lost 2 bases and J lost 2; bases outside the gene matches: 4. Germline V gene data show CDR1 as SGHTA and CDR2 as FQGNSA. The CDR3 has 17 amino acids. CDR3 bases: TGTGCCAGCAGCTTATGGACTAGCGGGGGACCCACAGATACGCAGTATTTT. Its protein is CASSLWTSGGPTDTQYF.

The chain is built from TRBV10-3 and TRBJ2-3; tentatively, D is TRBD2 (6 bases). This CDR3 is 14 amino acids long. Trimming pared 10 bases from V and 0 bases from J, leaving 14 bases between. Germline lookup yields CDR1 ENHRY and CDR2 SYGVKD. In DNA, the CDR3 is TGTGCCACGTCTGGGACTTCTAGCACAGATACGCAGTATTTT. Amino acids: CATSGTSSTDTQYF.

V and J are TRBV20-1 and TRBJ2-1; no clear D. Germline CDR1 DFQATT, CDR2 SNEGSKA (reference sequence). V dropped 3 bases and J dropped 8 bases, with 14 bases sitting between them. The CDR3 spans 13 residues. The CDR3 DNA sequence: TGCAGTGCTAGTATGTCTAGTGGGGATGAGCAGTTCTTC. Translating gives CSASMSSGDEQFF.

Concerning this clonotype itself: A much larger clone lies one base from this, so it may be a read error. The chain has TRBV12-3 or TRBV12-4 and TRBJ1-2; 8 nucleotides agree with TRBD1. Trimming took 6 bases from V and 4 from J; bases not matched to a gene: 4. This CDR3 contains 13 residues. CDR3 sequence (DNA): TGTGCCAGCAGCCGGACAGGGACCTATGGCTACACCTTC. As protein: CASSRTGTYGYTF.

The chain uses TRBV6-2 or TRBV6-3 and TRBJ1-1; D is uncertain. V shed 2 bases and J shed 1 base, with 8 bases lying between them. Germline V lookup: CDR1 MNHEY, CDR2 SVGEGT. The CDR3 length is 14 residues. CDR3 bases: TGTGCCAGCAGTTACAGGATTACGAACACTGAAGCTTTCTTT. Protein sequence: CASSYRITNTEAFF.